This T cell receptor (beta chain) was recorded in a study of blood T cell repertoires in COVID-19. The CDR3 loop spans 13 amino acids. The ends were cut back, 6 bases at V and 8 bases at J, with 13 bases in the middle. In the original workflow: Amplification from reference gene primers served as the basis for estimated nucleated cell counts. Profiled with immunoSEQ multiplex PCR; TCRdb holds only in-frame clones, not every one. V and J calls and clone size follow that table, whereas D and trimming were derived from the DNA. The sample holds 120,000 or so clones, roughly 86% seen once. This clone has a handful of counts.

The chain employs TRBV12-3 or TRBV12-4 and TRBJ1-4; tentative D call: TRBD1 (6 bases). The TCR sequence derives from a woman aged 60-75 years with acute or convalescent COVID-19. Sequencing was carried out using peripheral blood. CDR3 DNA sequence: TGTGCCAGCAGCCCGACAGGAAGCGAAAAACTGTTTTTT. Protein: CASSPTGSEKLFF.